The 22 T cell receptor beta chains reported below all come from one sample, sequenced in a study of metastatic and nonmetastatic thyroid tumors. The entire patient cohort was treatment-naive prior to thyroid surgery. TCRdb used MiXCR to call clones anew from the PCR reads. This sample has 25,000 to 30,000 clones, with around 25% found just once. Sequencing was carried out using blood. These receptor sequences come from a female donor with papillary thyroid cancer or a benign thyroid nodule (not recorded which). Some clones in this sample may be carry-over from other donors' samples.

The rearrangement uses TRBV5-1 and TRBJ2-3; 9 positions agree with TRBD2. Germline CDR1 and CDR2: SGHRS and YFSETQ. The CDR3 length is 14 residues. The V segment lost 0 bases and the J segment 5 bases; nucleotides outside the gene matches: 1. The CDR3 bases are TGCGCCAGCAGCTTGGGACTAGCGGAAGATACGCAGTATTTT. Its protein is CASSLGLAEDTQYF.

This clone was found many times. The chain is built from TRBV6-5 and TRBJ2-4; weak D call: TRBD1 (6 bases). The CDR3 consists of 14 residues. V lost 0 bases to trimming and J lost 5 bases, with 8 bases between them. Germline V gene data show CDR1 as MNHEY and CDR2 as SVGAGI. CDR3 amino acids: CASSYSGAENIQYF. The CDR3 bases are TGTGCCAGCAGTTACTCGGGGGCGGAAAACATTCAGTACTTC.

The CDR3 DNA is TGCAGTGCTAGAGAGCCGGGACAGGAGAGCTATGGCTACACCTTC. Encoded protein: CSAREPGQESYGYTF. V is TRBV20-1 and J is TRBJ1-2, with 8 bases fitting TRBD1. Germline values: CDR1 DFQATT, CDR2 SNEGSKA (reference sequence). Trimming took 0 bases from V and 4 from J; bases not matched to a gene: 7. The CDR3 loop spans 15 amino acids.

This clone appeared a few times. This CDR3 is CASSIVGIATGQFF. Here the CDR3 DNA reads TGTGCCAGTAGTATAGTGGGTATCGCAACTGGGCAGTTCTTC. The J gene is TRBJ2-1, the V gene TRBV19; no clear D. The germline V and J ends were trimmed by 1 base and 12 bases, with 16 bases remaining between them. Looked up from germline, CDR1 is LNHDA and CDR2 is SQIVND (reference sequence). The CDR3 length is 14 residues.

V is TRBV6-1 and J is TRBJ2-1; D possibly corresponds to TRBD2 (6 bases). Per germline, CDR1 MNHNS and CDR2 SASEGT. Trimming removed 7 bases at V and 10 bases at J, with 26 bases between. This CDR3 region has 16 residues. The chain's CDR3 is CASTNFGGLDGGEQFF. CDR3 DNA: TGTGCCAGCACCAACTTCGGGGGTCTTGACGGTGGGGAGCAGTTCTTC.

A few counts support this clone. The rearrangement joins TRBV20-1 to TRBJ2-7; D remains ambiguous. Between the trimmed V and J ends, which lost 6 bases and 1 base, there was a span of 16 bases. This CDR3 comprises 14 residues. Per the germline V gene, CDR1 is DFQATT and CDR2 is SNEGSKA (reference sequence). The CDR3 nucleotides read TGCAGTGCCGGAAATCCCAGGCATTCCTACGAGCAGTACGTC. This sequence encodes CSAGNPRHSYEQYV.

This clone was found many times. V and J are TRBV20-1 and TRBJ1-3; D uncertain. The CDR3 runs 15 residues. The germline V gene encodes CDR1 DFQATT and CDR2 SNEGSKA (reference sequence). V was trimmed by 5 bases and J by 4 bases, leaving 18 bases between them. CDR3 bases: TGCAGTGCTCTTCCAGGAGGGTCCACCGGAAACACCATATATTTT. Translating gives CSALPGGSTGNTIYF.

This chain uses TRBV7-8 with TRBJ2-1; tentative D call: TRBD2 (6 bases). V was shortened by 2 bases and J by 12 bases, with 20 bases between the two germline ends. From germline, CDR1 is SGHVS and CDR2 FQNEAQ. CDR3 length equals 15 residues. CDR3 protein: CASSLLVAVSHAQFF. In DNA form, the CDR3 reads TGTGCCAGCAGCTTACTGGTAGCGGTGAGCCATGCGCAGTTCTTC. Supplemented by reference TRBV7-8 and TRBJ2-1, the full variable domain reads GAGVSQSPRYKVAKRGQDVALRCDPISGHVSLFWYQQALGQGPEFLTYFQNEAQLDKSGLPSDRFFAERPEGSVSTLKIQRTQQEDSAVYLCASSLLVAVSHAQFFGPGTRLTVL.

This clone was counted at least ten times. CDR3 protein: CASSSGDVVREKLFF. CDR3 coding DNA: TGTGCCAGCAGCTCGGGCGACGTAGTAAGGGAAAAACTGTTTTTT. This chain uses TRBV13 with TRBJ1-4; D gene uncertain. V lost 4 bases, J lost 8 bases, and 17 bases lay in between. The CDR3 spans 15 residues. Germline CDR1 and CDR2: PRHDT and FYEKMQ (reference sequence).

This chain joins TRBV4-1 and TRBJ2-3; TRBD1 agrees at 10 bases. Germline loops: CDR1 MGHRA, CDR2 YSYEKL. This CDR3 region has 17 residues. Trimming removed 1 base from V and 0 bases from J; junction bases left unmatched: 4. CDR3 in DNA: TGCGCCAGCAGCCAAGTCGGGACAGGGGTTAGCACAGATACGCAGTATTTT. It translates to CASSQVGTGVSTDTQYF.

The chain joins TRBV6-2 or TRBV6-3 to TRBJ1-5, with D unresolved. The V end was cut by 0 bases, the J end by 9 bases, with 9 bases between. The CDR3 runs 13 residues. Germline V CDR1 and CDR2: MNHEY, SVGEGT. The CDR3 DNA is TGTGCCAGCAGTTACTCGAGTAAGGGGCCCCAGCATTTT. Residues: CASSYSSKGPQHF.

This clone has at least ten counts. This may stem from a read error, because a much larger clone lies one nucleotide away. The rearrangement uses TRBV10-3 and TRBJ2-1; 9 bases are a match to TRBD2. The CDR3 loop spans 14 amino acids. In germline, CDR1 is ENHRY, CDR2 SYGVKD. DNA for the CDR3: TGTGCCATCAGAGTAGCGGGAGATTCCAATGGGCAGTTCTTC. Its translation: CAIRVAGDSNGQFF.

This clone was counted ten times or more. This may come from a read error, since a much larger clone is one base off. The chain joins TRBV2 to TRBJ2-5; 8 bases map to TRBD2. V was clipped by 11 bases and J by 4 bases; unmatched bases: 6. CDR3 size: 12 residues. The germline CDR1 and CDR2 sequences are SNHLY and FYNNEI. DNA of the CDR3: TGTGCCGGAGTCAGCGGGAGAGAGACCCAGTACTTC. Encoded protein: CAGVSGRETQYF. The variable domain in full, with the rest retrieved from reference TRBV2 and TRBJ2-5, is EPEVTQTPSHQVTQMGQEVILRCVPISNHLYFYWYRQILGQKVEFLVSFYNNEISEKSEIFDDQFSVERPDGSNFTLKIRSTKLEDSAMYFCAGVSGRETQYFGPGTRLLVL.

By sample share, this clone is medium-sized (0.01 to 0.1%). This sequence joins TRBV30 and TRBJ2-3, with a tentative D call TRBD2 (7 bases). The CDR3 is made up of 17 amino acids. Germline V CDR1 and CDR2: GTSNPN, SVGIG (reference sequence). V dropped 0 bases and J dropped 3 bases, with 19 bases sitting between them. CDR3 DNA: TGTGCCTGGAGTGTAGGACTGAGGGGGGGTACGACAGATACGCAGTATTTT. Translation gives CAWSVGLRGGTTDTQYF.

By frequency in the sample, this clone is medium-sized. The chain has TRBV28 and TRBJ1-5, with unresolved D. The CDR3 runs 14 residues. Germline lookup yields CDR1 MDHEN and CDR2 SYDVKM. V lost 1 base, J lost 8 bases, and 12 bases lay in between. The CDR3 DNA is TGTGCCAGCAGTTTATCTAACGACGCCAAGCCCCAGCATTTT. This encodes CASSLSNDAKPQHF.

This clone was recorded at least ten times. The chain couples TRBV20-1 to TRBJ1-1; 8 bases align to TRBD1. Germline assignment: CDR1 DFQATT and CDR2 SNEGSKA (reference sequence). CDR3 length equals 15 residues. The V and J ends lost 3 bases and 0 bases, in that order; junction bases with no gene match: 6. DNA for the CDR3: TGCAGTGCTAGGGGACAGGCCATCATGAACACTGAAGCTTTCTTT. Protein: CSARGQAIMNTEAFF.

This chain connects TRBV27 to TRBJ2-6, with D possibly being TRBD2 (6 bases). The CDR3 runs to 17 residues. V was clipped by 9 bases and J by 0 bases, with 18 bases between them. Looked up from germline, CDR1 is MNHEY and CDR2 is SMNVEV (reference sequence). CDR3 coding DNA: TGTGCCAGTTCCCGAGGGACGGGGGTCTCTGGGGCCAACGTCCTGACTTTC. Protein product: CASSRGTGVSGANVLTF.

This chain uses TRBV30 with TRBJ2-2; D ambiguous. The CDR3 spans 16 residues. The germline V gene encodes CDR1 GTSNPN and CDR2 SVGIG (reference sequence). The V and J ends lost 0 bases and 5 bases respectively, with 16 bases between them. The CDR3 spells CAWSVYTAPWTGELFF. For the CDR3, the DNA is TGTGCCTGGAGTGTCTACACTGCCCCGTGGACCGGGGAGCTGTTTTTT.

There are a few counts of this clone. The V call is TRBV28, the J call TRBJ2-4; TRBD1 is a possible D gene (6 bases). Germline CDR1 is MDHEN and CDR2 is SYDVKM. The V end lost 5 bases, the J end lost 8 bases, and 16 bases lay between the germline ends. The CDR3 sequence is 14 residues long. CDR3 sequence (DNA): TGTGCCAGCAGTCCGGACAGTGGAGAGGACATTCAGTACTTC. Residues: CASSPDSGEDIQYF.

Concerning this clone: One end of the junction does not line up with germline, which may come from a read error. The CDR3 loop is CASSLGRNGNQHQHF. The DNA of the CDR3 is TGTGCCAGCAGCCTTGGCAGAAACGGCAATCAGCACCAGCATTTT. The V gene is TRBV6-1, the J gene TRBJ1-5; D not resolved. The CDR3 totals 15 residues. CDR1 is MNHNS and CDR2 is SASEGT in the germline V gene.

This clone was picked up many times. This sequence may be a read error, since a much larger clone differs from it by one base. This chain joins TRBV30 and TRBJ2-2; the match to TRBD2 covers 9 bases. After removal of 7 bases from V and 5 bases from J, the junction contained 5 bases not matched to a gene. The CDR3 covers 13 residues. Germline CDR1 reads GTSNPN; CDR2 reads SVGIG (reference sequence). CDR3 protein: CAFGTSSTGELFF. For the CDR3, the DNA is TGTGCCTTCGGGACTAGCTCAACCGGGGAGCTGTTTTTT.

The V gene is TRBV30, the J gene TRBJ1-6; no definite D call. Trimming removed 3 bases at V and 8 bases at J, with 11 bases between. CDR1 and CDR2 from the germline V gene are GTSNPN and SVGIG (reference sequence). CDR3 size: 13 residues. The CDR3 protein is CAWRVGSDSPLHF. Here the CDR3 DNA reads TGTGCCTGGAGGGTGGGATCTGATTCACCCCTCCACTTT.